These T cell receptor beta chains were read from a single sample in a study of T cell changes during pregnancy in multiple sclerosis. The repertoire was sequenced with immunoSEQ multiplex PCR; TCRdb's copy has only in-frame clones and lacks some. This table holds some 28,000 clones, roughly nine tenths found once. The starting material was CD4+ T cells from peripheral blood mononuclear cells, obtained in the first trimester of pregnancy. The source is a female donor with multiple sclerosis, enrolled in a pregnancy study. The CDR3 runs from the conserved cysteine through the conserved F or W. Each record gives: D gene, J gene, clone size, V gene, CDR3 DNA, CDR3 protein. A D gene is named only where the DNA matches it firmly. A row's size may be missing; if present it is once, few, many or a size class.

>-|TRBJ2-6|-|TRBV25-1
TGTGCCAGCACCTTAGCTGGGGCCAACGTCCTGACTTTC
CASTLAGANVLTF
>TRBD1|TRBJ2-1|-|TRBV6-4
TGTGCCAGCAGTGCTGGACAGGCGAGCTACAATGAGCAGTTCTTC
CASSAGQASYNEQFF
>-|TRBJ2-7|-|TRBV19
TGTGCCAGTAGTACTCTAGTGACAGGTACCTACGAGCAGTACTTC
CASSTLVTGTYEQYF
>TRBD2|TRBJ2-7|-|TRBV5-6
TGTGCCAGCAGCTTGGCCTGGGGACACCGACTAGCGGGTTCCTACGAGCAGTACTTC
CASSLAWGHRLAGSYEQYF
>TRBD1|TRBJ1-1|-|TRBV30
TGTGCCTGGAGCTTGGGGACAGGGGATGAAGCTTTCTTT
CAWSLGTGDEAFF
>TRBD2|TRBJ2-1|-|TRBV4-3
TGCGCCAGCAGCCAGGGTCTAGCGGGAGCCTCCTACAATGAGCAGTTCTTC
CASSQGLAGASYNEQFF
>-|TRBJ1-2|-|TRBV6-5
TGTGCCAGCAGTTACTCGGGCACAGTACCTCCCGATGGCTACACCTTC
CASSYSGTVPPDGYTF
>-|TRBJ1-2|-|TRBV5-1
TGCGCCAGCAGCTTGGCAGAGGGCGTGGGCGGCTACACCTTC
CASSLAEGVGGYTF
>-|TRBJ1-2|-|TRBV29-1
TGCAGCGTTGAAACGGGAGCGGATAACTATGGCTACACCTTC
CSVETGADNYGYTF
>TRBD1|TRBJ2-7|-|TRBV5-1
TGCGCCAGCAGCCTGGGACAGGCAACCTACGAGCAGTACTTC
CASSLGQATYEQYF
>-|TRBJ2-7|few|TRBV5-5
TGTGCCAGCAGCTTGGGGGGCACTTTCACCTACGAGCAGTACTTC
CASSLGGTFTYEQYF
>TRBD1|TRBJ1-6|-|TRBV4-3
TGCGCCAGCAGCCAAGGGGACAGAACTAATTCACCCCTCCACTTT
CASSQGDRTNSPLHF
>TRBD1|TRBJ2-2|-|TRBV6-4
TGTGCCAGCAGCCCCACAGGGGGGACCGGGGAGCTGTTTTTT
CASSPTGGTGELFF
>-|TRBJ2-3|-|TRBV5-1
TGCGCCAGCAGCCATAGTGCTCGCACAGATACGCAGTATTTT
CASSHSARTDTQYF
>-|TRBJ1-2|-|TRBV30
TGTGCCTGGAGTGTAAAGGGAGAAGCTAACTATGGCTACACCTTC
CAWSVKGEANYGYTF
>-|TRBJ1-6|-|TRBV18
TGTGCCAGCTCACCCTTTCCGACAGGCCTTAATTCACCCCTCCACTTT
CASSPFPTGLNSPLHF
>TRBD1|TRBJ2-2|once|TRBV5-6
TGTGCCACTCGAACCGGGACAGGGTACACCGGGGAGCTGTTTTTT
CATRTGTGYTGELFF
>-|TRBJ1-1|-|TRBV2
TGTGCCAGCATCTTAGCCCTTCAGGGATCTGAAGCTTTCTTT
CASILALQGSEAFF
>TRBD1|TRBJ2-1|few|TRBV19
TGTGCCAGTAGTATGAGACCGGGACAGGGGGGCTCCTACAATGAGCAGTTCTTC
CASSMRPGQGGSYNEQFF
>-|TRBJ1-1|-|TRBV7-9
TGTGCCAGCAGCTTACATCGGGGAGGAACTGAAGCTTTCTTT
CASSLHRGGTEAFF
>TRBD2|TRBJ2-2|-|TRBV2
TGTGCCAGCAGACCCCGGACTAGCGGGGTGAACACCGGGGAGCTGTTTTTT
CASRPRTSGVNTGELFF
>TRBD1|TRBJ1-6|-|TRBV18
TGTGCCAGCTCACCCATATTAGGGGGCATAAGTTCACCCCTCCACTTT
CASSPILGGISSPLHF
>TRBD2|TRBJ2-1|-|TRBV4-1
TGCGCCAGCAGCCAAGGGACCTTAGCGGGAGGACGCTCGAATGAGCAGTTCTTC
CASSQGTLAGGRSNEQFF
>-|TRBJ1-4|-|TRBV5-1
TGCGCCAGCAGCGGCGGAGGGGTTAGTGAAAAACTGTTTTTT
CASSGGGVSEKLFF
>-|TRBJ1-3|-|TRBV9
TGTGCCAGCAGCTCAGAAGTGTCGGGAAACACCATATATTTT
CASSSEVSGNTIYF
>-|TRBJ2-7|-|TRBV18
TGTGCCAGCTCACCAACCGGGACACCCAACTACGAGCAGTACTTC
CASSPTGTPNYEQYF
>-|TRBJ2-7|-|TRBV19
TGTGCCAGTAGTATAGGTCAGCGGGCCTACGAGCAGTACTTC
CASSIGQRAYEQYF
>TRBD1|TRBJ2-3|-|TRBV5-1
TGCGCCAGCAGCTTGGGACAGGGGGCAGATACGCAGTATTTT
CASSLGQGADTQYF
>TRBD2|TRBJ2-3|once|TRBV7-2
TGTGCCAGCAGCCAACTAGCGGGGGGCGTATTCCAGTATTTT
CASSQLAGGVFQYF
>-|TRBJ1-4|few|TRBV30
TGTGCCTGGAGCCGGGGGGGCGCTAATGAAAAACTGTTTTTT
CAWSRGGANEKLFF
>-|TRBJ1-2|-|TRBV18
TGTGCCAGCTCACCCGGGACTGACTCATATGGCTACACCTTC
CASSPGTDSYGYTF
>-|TRBJ1-5|-|TRBV5-4
TGTGCCAGCAGCTTATCTCCCTTTGGCAATCAGCCCCAGCATTTT
CASSLSPFGNQPQHF
>-|TRBJ2-1|-|TRBV5-1
TGCGCCAGCAGCTTGTCGGGGTTCGGAAATGAGCAGTTCTTC
CASSLSGFGNEQFF
>-|TRBJ2-7|-|TRBV21-1
TGTGCCAGCATCAAGGGGCAGGCGCCAGCAATTAGCGGGGGAAAGGACGAGCAGTACTTC
CASIKGQAPAISGGKDEQYF
>-|TRBJ2-3|once|TRBV30
TGTGCCTGGAGTGTAGGGCAGGGCGGCACAGATACGCAGTATTTT
CAWSVGQGGTDTQYF
>TRBD1|TRBJ1-6|-|TRBV7-2
TGTGCCAGCAGCCGTACAGGGGAGAAGTCACCCCTCCACTTT
CASSRTGEKSPLHF
>TRBD1|TRBJ2-7|-|TRBV6-6
TGTGCCAGCAGTTACGACCGGGACAGGGCCTACGAGCAGTACTTC
CASSYDRDRAYEQYF
>-|TRBJ1-1|-|TRBV2
TGTGCCAGCAACGTAGACGTCCTAGCCACTGAAGCTTTCTTT
CASNVDVLATEAFF
>TRBD2|TRBJ2-7|-|TRBV7-2
TGTGCCAGCAGCTCCCGAGGACTGGCGGGGGGGGCGGGCGAGCAGTACTTC
CASSSRGLAGGAGEQYF
>-|TRBJ2-1|-|TRBV10-1
TGCGCCAGCAGTACCTTCGGAGCGAGTGAGCAGTTCTTC
CASSTFGASEQFF
>-|TRBJ2-2|-|TRBV10-1
TGCGCCAGCAGTGACAGAAACACCGGGGAGCTGTTTTTT
CASSDRNTGELFF
>-|TRBJ2-7|-|TRBV7-8
TGTGCCAGCAGCTTAGGGGTTGGGAGCTCCTACGAGCAGTACTTC
CASSLGVGSSYEQYF
>-|TRBJ1-2|-|TRBV5-4
TGTGCCAGCAGCTCAGGAAGTACAGGGTATGGCTACACCTTC
CASSSGSTGYGYTF
>-|TRBJ2-2|-|TRBV7-9
TGTGCCAGCAGCTTTGCCGGTTCCGGGGAGCTGTTTTTT
CASSFAGSGELFF
>-|TRBJ2-7|-|TRBV28
TGTGCCAGCAGTTTAGGGGGGGCGCGGCACGAGCAGTACTTC
CASSLGGARHEQYF
>-|TRBJ1-1|-|TRBV9
TGTGCCAGCAGCGTTTCAGGGGCCAACACTGAAGCTTTCTTT
CASSVSGANTEAFF
>TRBD1|TRBJ2-7|-|TRBV27
TGTGCCAGCAGTTTAATGGGACAGCACTACGAGCAGTACTTC
CASSLMGQHYEQYF